This TCR beta chain was sequenced for a study of T cell responses to AZD1222 COVID-19 vaccine. Whole-study results and caveats: Dominant CD4 TCR responses targeted spike regions 160-218 and 743-854. Seropositive AZD1222 recipients at baseline numbered only five or six. Among the donors, most were white British and more were female, and clonal diversity was possibly underestimated.

Comments on this clone: Its antigen remains unknown.

Trimming took 2 bases from V and 4 from J, leaving 9 bases between them. CDR3 size: 14 residues. The germline gives CDR1 LGHNA, CDR2 YSLEER. Produced via immunoSEQ multiplex PCR; TCRdb's table is partial and in-frame only. The data hold tens of thousands of clones, with roughly 82% observed a single time. The chain combines TRBV4-3 with TRBJ1-5; D is unclear. The sequencing used peripheral blood, collected on day 0 of AZD1222 vaccination. This TCR was sampled from an adult in good health. CDR3 region: CASSQTDRNQPQHF. The CDR3 bases are TGCGCCAGCAGCCAAACCGACCGGAATCAGCCCCAGCATTTT.